Each of the 13 T cell receptor beta chains below was sequenced from the same sample in a study of blood T cell repertoires in COVID-19. Using immunoSEQ multiplex PCR, the repertoire was profiled, and TCRdb retains in-frame clones only, with some absent. Of 42,000 or so clones in the sample, about 81% were seen once. Sequenced material: peripheral blood. The receptors were gathered from a man between 40 and 49 years old with active or convalescent COVID-19.

This clone was seen only a few times. The V and J genes are TRBV6-4 and TRBJ1-5, with D tentatively TRBD1 (5 bases). V gave up 7 bases and J gave up 2 bases, with 18 bases separating them. CDR1 and CDR2 (germline): MRHNA, SNTAGT. The CDR3 spans 16 residues. Here the CDR3 reads CASTQWGGMGNQPQHF. The CDR3 DNA reads as TGTGCCAGCACTCAATGGGGGGGTATGGGCAATCAGCCCCAGCATTTT.

The gene calls are TRBV2 and TRBJ1-2; TRBD1 aligns across 9 bases. In germline, CDR1 is SNHLY, CDR2 FYNNEI. Trimming removed 8 bases from V and 5 bases from J; junction bases left unmatched: 12. The CDR3 consists of 15 residues. CDR3 DNA sequence: TGTGCCAGCCGGACAGGGGAAGTCTACCAGTATGGCTACACCTTC. This codes for CASRTGEVYQYGYTF.

This clone showed up many times. V and J are TRBV3-1 (or the pseudogene TRBV3-2) and TRBJ2-7, with D perhaps TRBD2 (7 bases). V was trimmed by 1 base and J by 7 bases, leaving 14 bases between them. CDR3 size: 14 residues. Germline V gene sequence: CDR1 LGHDT, CDR2 YNNKEL (reference sequence). This chain's CDR3 is CASSQAGGEREQYF. In nucleotides, the CDR3 is TGTGCCAGCAGCCAAGCGGGGGGCGAGAGGGAGCAGTACTTC.

The chain is built from TRBV23-1 and TRBJ2-1, with TRBD2 identical over 8 bases. TRBV23-1 is sorted into the ORF group, with uncertain function. The CDR3 loop spans 18 amino acids. V trimming: 3 bases; J trimming: 3 bases; junction bases outside the gene matches: 13. CDR3 sequence reads: CASSHGGAADNFYNEQFF. CDR3 sequence (DNA): TGCGCCAGCAGTCACGGGGGGGCAGCGGATAACTTCTACAATGAGCAGTTCTTC.

This chain connects TRBV5-1 to TRBJ1-6; D is perhaps TRBD1 (6 bases). The CDR3 has 16 amino acids. V was cut by 4 bases and J by 6 bases, with 17 bases left in between. Germline lookup yields CDR1 SGHRS and CDR2 YFSETQ. The CDR3 region has the DNA TGCGCCAGCAGCCCGCGCATAACGGACAGTAATTCACCCCTCCACTTT. It is translated as CASSPRITDSNSPLHF.

The chain has TRBV27 and TRBJ2-7, with D hard to call. Trimming shortened V by 1 base and J by 5 bases, and 12 bases separated the two germline ends. Germline CDR1 and CDR2: MNHEY and SMNVEV (reference sequence). The CDR3 is 14 amino acids. CDR3 in amino acids: CASSLYPRSHEQYF. Here the CDR3 DNA reads TGTGCCAGCAGTTTATACCCCAGGTCCCACGAGCAGTACTTC.

CDR3 in amino acids: CASSYSVRHEQYF. In nucleotides, the CDR3 is TGTGCCAGCAGTTACTCGGTGAGGCACGAGCAGTACTTC. This chain connects TRBV6-2 or TRBV6-3 to TRBJ2-7; D is ambiguous. Deletions cut 0 bases from V and 5 bases from J, with 8 bases between. The CDR3 covers 13 residues. The germline gives CDR1 MNHEY, CDR2 SVGEGT.

The chain carries TRBV2 and TRBJ2-2, with 9 bases lining up with TRBD2. The V and J ends lost 7 bases and 5 bases, in that order; junction bases with no gene match: 8. Germline assignment: CDR1 SNHLY and CDR2 FYNNEI. The CDR3 loop spans 15 amino acids. In DNA form, the CDR3 reads TGTGCCAGCAATCTACTAGCGGGCGGGACCGGGGAGCTGTTTTTT. Protein: CASNLLAGGTGELFF.

This clone has a single count. V usage is TRBV3-1 (or the pseudogene TRBV3-2) and J usage is TRBJ2-7; 7 bases are a match to TRBD1. V shed 2 bases and J 1 base; nucleotides not matched to a gene: 5. The CDR3 has 15 residues. Per germline, CDR1 LGHDT and CDR2 YNNKEL (reference sequence). The CDR3 is CASSQSYRGSYEQYF. The CDR3 DNA is TGTGCCAGCAGCCAAAGCTACAGGGGATCCTACGAGCAGTACTTC.

The chain links TRBV7-2 to TRBJ2-7; TRBD1 agrees at 8 bases. The CDR3 runs 14 residues. V gave up 5 bases and J gave up 6 bases; unmatched junction bases: 9. Germline V lookup: CDR1 SGHTA, CDR2 FQGNSA. In DNA form, the CDR3 reads TGTGCCAGCAGCGGGACAGGTTATCTGTCCGAGCAGTACTTC. This translates into CASSGTGYLSEQYF.

This chain links TRBV19 with TRBJ1-2; no clear D gene. V lost 6 bases to trimming and J lost 6 bases, with 8 bases between them. The CDR3 loop spans 11 amino acids. Germline V gives CDR1 LNHDA, CDR2 SQIVND (reference sequence). The CDR3: CASRLAHGYTF. DNA of the CDR3: TGTGCCAGTAGATTAGCCCATGGCTACACCTTC.

The V and J genes are TRBV5-1 and TRBJ1-2; D perhaps matches TRBD1 (5 bases). The germline gives CDR1 SGHRS, CDR2 YFSETQ. The CDR3 is 12 amino acids. The ends were cut back, 0 bases at V and 6 bases at J, with 6 bases in the middle. The CDR3 reads CASSLEGNGYTF. DNA of the CDR3: TGCGCCAGCAGCTTGGAGGGGAATGGCTACACCTTC. Filled out from reference TRBV5-1 and TRBJ1-2, the complete variable domain reads KAGVTQTPRYLIKTRGQQVTLSCSPISGHRSVSWYQQTPGQGLQFLFEYFSETQRNKGNFPGRFSGRQFSNSRSEMNVSTLELGDSALYLCASSLEGNGYTFGSGTRLTVV.

The chain uses TRBV13 and TRBJ2-7; D is perhaps TRBD1 (5 bases). The germline V and J ends were trimmed by 0 bases and 7 bases, with 19 bases remaining between them. CDR1 and CDR2 from the germline V gene are PRHDT and FYEKMQ (reference sequence). The CDR3 has 16 residues. The CDR3 region is CASSLGLVLGAGEQYF. CDR3 in DNA: TGTGCCAGCAGCTTAGGCCTGGTACTTGGGGCAGGGGAGCAGTACTTC. The whole variable domain, remainder taken from reference TRBV13 and TRBJ2-7, is AAGVIQSPRHLIKEKRETATLKCYPIPRHDTVYWYQQGPGQDPQFLISFYEKMQSDKGSIPDRFSAQQFSDYHSELNMSSLELGDSALYFCASSLGLVLGAGEQYFGPGTRLTVT.